This TCR beta chain derives from a study of T cell repertoires in cytomegalovirus infection (dated by TCRdb to the late 2010s). Study-level background: The HLA type of each donor mattered for the analysis, because public TCR beta signatures pointed to carriage of CMV infection along with the matching HLA type.

The data were produced on an Illumina HiSeq 1500. TCRdb handled the public reads itself, with Q25 trimming in fastp and clone calling in MiXCR, and kept productive beta chains. Each entry is one CDR3 protein sequence, shown with its most common DNA and genes. In all, the sample holds about 150,000 distinct CDR3 sequences, and less than 25% of those were seen once. The top ten clones comprise approximately 11% of the sample. There are 14 amino acids in the CDR3, from cysteine to phenylalanine inclusive. Left in the record is the CDR3 DNA by itself, 42 bases read in frame from the first base. Based on the germline V gene, the CDR1 and CDR2 sequences are SGHRS and YFSETQ. The trim is 4 bases for V and 0 bases for J, with a gap of 10 bases between the germline ends. To note about this clonotype: The specificity of this receptor is unknown. No much larger clone is present one base from it, and per-base qualities are unavailable.

Broader findings and caveats from the paper: In both this cohort and an independent cohort of more than 350 donors, the cumulative frequency of public TCR beta family members distinguished carriers of CMV infection plus the relevant HLA type. The ex vivo response was dominated by HLA-C-restricted CMV-specific TCR beta clonotypes, and the single most frequent clonotype in two of eight donors was supplied by these HLA-C-restricted clonotypes.

The source material was PBMCs. The sequence joins TRBV5-1 to TRBJ1-1; no confident D gene assignment can be made. This sequence was found in a human donor in good health (CMV status not recorded). Some clones in this sample may be carry-over from other donors' samples. CDR3 protein: CASSVTTVNTEAFF. The DNA sequence follows: TGCGCCAGCAGCGTAACCACCGTGAACACTGAAGCTTTCTTT.